This T cell receptor beta chain was sequenced in a study of blood T cell repertoires in COVID-19. For the study at large: Acute-phase and convalescent COVID-19 samples originated in the United States, Italy and Spain. PBMCs, B-cell-depleted T cells, or T cells were the source of the cDNA or gDNA that made up the material.

Authors' data handling: Reference gene primer amplification gave estimated nucleated cell counts. Assay: immunoSEQ multiplex PCR; the TCRdb copy retains only in-frame clones and omits some. From that table come the V and J calls and clone size; the DNA was used to work out D and trimming. This sample has roughly 240,000 clones; approximately 82% occur once, and the top ten carry 1.5% to 2%. This TCR derives from a woman over 75 with acute or convalescent COVID-19. The sequencing sample was made of peripheral blood.

CDR3 residues: CASSLWETGYNEQFF. In nucleotides, the CDR3 is TGTGCCAGCAGCCTGTGGGAGACGGGATACAATGAGCAGTTCTTC. V gene TRBV6-5 combines with J gene TRBJ2-1, with D maybe TRBD2 (5 bases). The CDR3 spans 15 residues. V gave up 6 bases and J gave up 4 bases, with 16 bases separating them. Germline CDR1 and CDR2: MNHEY and SVGAGI.